This TCR beta chain was sequenced during a study of cytomegalovirus exposure and HLA in healthy donors. For the study at large: In a previous analysis, approximately 110 million unique TCR beta sequences were found from roughly 180 million T cells. Findings and limits, study-wide: A later analysis linked some 18,000 TCR beta sequences to HLA alleles at 0.05 false discovery rate. A later look showed TCR association rates differing by HLA locus, highest for DRB1 and lowest for HLA-C.

After removal of 0 bases from V and 4 bases from J, the junction contained 6 bases not matched to a gene. This CDR3 comprises 16 residues. CDR1 is MGHRA, CDR2 YSYEKL, per germline. Vbeta (60) and Jbeta (13) primers were used in the PCR. Assay: immunoSEQ multiplex PCR; the TCRdb copy retains only in-frame clones and omits some. Its clone listing holds some 160,000 clones. Comments on this clone: Its antigen is not known.

The receptor was derived from a man aged 25-40 years in good health and CMV-seronegative. The chain joins TRBV4-1 to TRBJ2-3, with TRBD2 matching 8 bases. Sequencing was performed on PBMCs. The DNA for the CDR3 is TGCGCCAGCAGCCAAGATTCGGCGGGAGGAGCAGATACGCAGTATTTT. Encoded protein: CASSQDSAGGADTQYF.